This T cell receptor (beta chain) was identified in a study of long-term antiretroviral therapy in people with HIV (dated by TCRdb to 2021 to 2024). Study-level background: The earliest samples were collected roughly a decade before the 2015 WHO recommendation for immediate ART, at a time when ART was usually postponed until CD4 counts fell. A retrospective serial study tested whether changes in peripheral blood TRB repertoire composition and diversity were associated with ART initiation and durable HIV suppression. From 25 to 30 adults with confirmed HIV infection, the cohort provided 150 to 200 cryopreserved PBMC samples, gathered serially across a mean of roughly 6 years (range 1-12). Among the 30 to 35 participants with HIV, fewer than twelve were female. No cross-contamination during QIAcube processing turned up in test extractions that ran a monoclonal T-cell line alongside about 30 polyclonal samples.

The immunoSEQ hsTCRB v3.0 assay was used at survey level resolution to sequence the TRB variable region. A depth of roughly 40,000-50,000 T-cell genomes per sample was targeted for TRB sequencing. TRB libraries were pooled and sequenced on an Illumina MiSeq using a v3 150-cycle kit. For the original study's pipeline: Repertoire analysis was run in R within a reproducible Nextflow workflow that covered QC, data transformation and analysis. Custom analyses were implemented in LymphoSeq2, an R package for AIRR-Seq data exploration. Several samples that yielded fewer than 5000 total TRB sequences were excluded, so that more than 150 HIV repertoires were analyzed. Among the 180 or so HIV repertoires that were kept, roughly 59 were collected before ART initiation and over 120 were collected after ART initiation. Each repertoire was downsampled to 5000 TRB nucleotide sequences, and summary statistics were averaged across 100 downsampling iterations. TRB sequences were retained for analysis only if CDR3 regions of at least seven amino acids were present. Diversity was measured with a Shannon entropy-derived clonality score and the Gini coefficient. In the repertoire networks, any two of the top 5000 CDR3 amino acid sequences were connected whenever the two sequences differed by an edit distance of one. For TRB CDR3 amino acid sequences, antigen specificity groups and MHC restriction were predicted with GLIPH2. To flag known CMV, EBV, HIV or tissue antigen associations, CDR3 amino acid sequences were matched against VDJdb and McPAS-TCR. Pre-ART, post-ART and control groups were compared with Wilcoxon signed-rank tests and Holm-Bonferroni correction. TCRdb holds this immuneACCESS table with in-frame rearrangements only. Some clones are missing; in checked studies, unresolved V genes explain under half, and the rest has no known cause. V, J and clone size reflect that table, while D and trimming were determined from the DNA. In this sample the table shows about 20,000 clones, around 84% of which occur a single time. The ten largest make up roughly an eighth of the sample.

Points the paper makes about the study in general: Inferences about post-ART repertoire changes are limited because no data were available on ART adherence, viral resistance or therapy changes. At every time point, the repertoire was dominated by expanded TRB clones first identified before ART initiation, although this dominance fluctuated and, in many PLHIV, declined after ART. Starting ART was linked to a significant rise in TRB diversity, yet even with long-term ART the diversity remained significantly lower than in transplant donor controls. Limited PBMC availability meant only the TCR beta chain was sequenced, without alpha chain pairing. The samples span the years 2004 to 2017, and the ART regimens used may be less effective than current regimens. Narrower CDR3 length ranges were observed in HIV repertoires than in controls, and an antigen-experienced repertoire with only a slight naive shift after ART was suggested by the network structure. Because pre-ART samples had limited cell numbers, unsorted PBMC were profiled rather than sorted CD4+ and CD8+ T cells.

Cut back by 0 bases and 0 bases, the V and J ends lie 10 bases apart. CDR1 is given as SGHRS and CDR2 as YFSETQ, both from the germline V gene. The CDR3 holds 16 amino acids from the cysteine to the phenylalanine. Only CDR3 DNA is held: 48 bases, read in frame from base 1. With respect to this clone: The antigen it binds to is not known. No clone much larger than this one lies a single base away; base qualities are absent.

To be included, a participant needed at least one PBMC sample from before ART initiation plus at least two post-ART samples. Every participant with HIV received treatment in the United States of America. Before DNA extraction, cryopreserved samples containing roughly 0.85-11 million PBMC were thawed and washed. At the time of the earliest PBMC sample, participants with HIV were aged between about 20 and 54 years. PBMC samples from each participant spanned 1-4 timepoints before ART initiation and 2-8 timepoints after ART initiation, with a median of 7 samples. For every participant, serial HIV viral load, CD4+ T-cell count, ART history and demographic data were obtained. A Qiagen kit on a QIAcube was used to extract genomic DNA from unsorted PBMC, with samples processed in batches of 12.

The chain couples TRBV5-1 to TRBJ1-3; perhaps TRBD1 is the D gene, with 6 bases matching. The sequencing here drew on unsorted PBMCs, taken 0.3 years after starting antiretroviral therapy. This TCR derives from a woman between 45 and 60 years old with HIV. CDR3 protein: CASSLGGRGSGNTIYF. In nucleotide form, the sequence is TGCGCCAGCAGCTTGGGAGGCAGGGGCTCTGGAAACACCATATATTTT.